What follows describes a single T cell receptor (beta chain). The antigen remains unidentified. Produced via immunoSEQ multiplex PCR; TCRdb's table is partial and in-frame only. The repertoire holds around 70,000 clones, about 80% seen once, with roughly 1.5% in the top ten. The record originates from a study of T cell repertoires and HLA-DP antigens. Sequenced material: CD4+ T cells from PBMCs. This clonotype originated in a man between 60 and 70 years old in good health and CMV-seronegative.

The CDR3 spells CASSLQTGRGANGYTF. Here the CDR3 DNA reads TGTGCCAGCAGCCTACAGACAGGGAGGGGAGCGAATGGCTACACCTTC. The chain links TRBV7-2 to TRBJ1-2; the match to TRBD1 covers 7 bases. Germline CDR1 SGHTA, CDR2 FQGNSA. This CDR3 is built from 16 residues. The junction had 15 bases not matched to a gene; V was cut back by 5 bases and J by 6 bases.